Included here is one T cell receptor (beta chain) sequence, with context. CDR1 KGHSH and CDR2 LQKENI come from the germline V gene. V dropped 1 base and J dropped 4; count of bases not matched to a gene: 6. The CDR3 is made up of 15 amino acids. Here immunoSEQ multiplex PCR was the method, and the copy in TCRdb shows in-frame clones only, minus some. Among more than 100,000 clones listed, about nine tenths were seen once. The data are from a study of control samples from healthy donors and cancer patients. This receptor was identified in a woman aged 18-35 years in good health. The chain joins TRBV18 to TRBJ2-7, with 8 nucleotides matching TRBD1. Specimen: blood. The CDR3 region has the DNA TGTGCCAGCTCACCACTCAGGGGGCGTAAGTACGAGCAGTACTTC. This sequence encodes CASSPLRGRKYEQYF. The variable domain in full, with the rest retrieved from reference TRBV18 and TRBJ2-7, is NAGVMQNPRHLVRRRGQEARLRCSPMKGHSHVYWYRQLPEEGLKFMVYLQKENIIDESGMPKERFSAEFPKEGPSILRIQQVVRGDSAAYFCASSPLRGRKYEQYFGPGTRLTVT.